This T cell receptor beta chain is from a study of blood T cell repertoires in COVID-19. Study in general: Italy, Spain and the United States were the sources of the convalescent and acute COVID-19 samples.

Trimming stripped 3 bases from V and 8 bases from J, with 24 bases between. The CDR3 consists of 17 residues. CDR1 and CDR2 (germline): SGHRS, YFSETQ. Per the study methods: Estimated nucleated cell counts came from reference gene primer amplification. The assay was immunoSEQ multiplex PCR, and TCRdb's table has in-frame clones only and misses some. V and J calls and clone size are copied from that table; D and trimming were computed from the DNA. The sample carries 150,000 to 200,000 clones, 65% to 85% recorded once. This receptor was obtained from a middle-aged woman with COVID-19, enrolled during active disease. The sequencing sample was made of peripheral blood. The chain uses TRBV5-1 and TRBJ1-3; D might be TRBD1 (6 bases). The CDR3: CASSSLDSPHSLDTIYF. The CDR3 DNA reads TGCGCCAGCAGCTCCCTGGACAGTCCCCACTCTTTGGACACCATATATTTT.